These T cell receptor beta chains were read from a single sample in a study of regulatory and conventional T cells in RAG deficiency. TCRdb keeps only in-frame clones here, not all; method: immunoSEQ multiplex PCR. The sample lists fewer than 35,000 clones; 89% were seen once. These data also formed part of another study, on regulatory T cells.

The specimen sequenced was CD8+ T cells sorted from blood. All receptors come from a human donor in good health. Both conserved end residues are part of each CDR3. The D gene is left open where the match is weak. A row's size may be missing; if present it is once, few, many or a size class.

D	size	V	J	DNA	CDR3
TRBD2	-	TRBV5-6	TRBJ2-5	TGTGCCAGCAGCTTGGTAGGAGCGGGAGGGCCGGAAGAGACCCAGTACTTC	CASSLVGAGGPEETQYF
TRBD2	-	TRBV2	TRBJ2-3	TGTGCCAGCAGCCTAGCGGGCACAGATACGCAGTATTTT	CASSLAGTDTQYF
-	-	TRBV7-2	TRBJ2-5	TGTGCCAGCACCCTGGGCAAGGTGTTTAACCAAGAGACCCAGTACTTC	CASTLGKVFNQETQYF
-	-	TRBV5-1	TRBJ2-3	TGCGCCAGCATCGGCCCAGATACGCAGTATTTT	CASIGPDTQYF
-	-	TRBV27	TRBJ1-6	TGTGCCAGCAGGGCAGGCTGGAATTCACCCCTCCACTTT	CASRAGWNSPLHF
-	once	TRBV5-4	TRBJ2-2	TGTGCCAGCAGCTTGGGGCTCACGAACACCGGGGAGCTGTTTTTT	CASSLGLTNTGELFF
-	-	TRBV30	TRBJ1-5	TGTGCCTGGAGTGTACAGCTCAATCAGCCCCAGCATTTT	CAWSVQLNQPQHF
TRBD2	-	TRBV7-9	TRBJ2-3	TGTGCCAGCAGCTTAGCGCGGCGGGGGGGCACAGATACGCAGTATTTT	CASSLARRGGTDTQYF
-	-	TRBV19	TRBJ2-5	TGTGCCAGTAGCCTTAAACACAGGACGGACCAAGAGACCCAGTACTTC	CASSLKHRTDQETQYF
TRBD1	once	TRBV27	TRBJ1-6	TGTGCCAGCAGCTCGGACAGGGGGATGTCGAACTATAATTCACCCCTCCACTTT	CASSSDRGMSNYNSPLHF
-	-	TRBV4-2	TRBJ1-1	TGTGCCAGCAGCTCTGTCCCCAACGCTGAAGCTTTCTTT	CASSSVPNAEAFF
TRBD2	-	TRBV15	TRBJ2-1	TGTGCCACCAGGACGGGACTAGCGGGAGGCCGTCCGCATAGCTCCTACAATGAGCAGTTCTTC	CATRTGLAGGRPHSSYNEQFF
-	-	TRBV18	TRBJ1-4	TGTGCCAGCTCACCACCGGGTGCCAGTAATGAAAAACTGTTTTTT	CASSPPGASNEKLFF
TRBD1	-	TRBV30	TRBJ1-5	TGTGCCTGGAGTAGGACAGGGACGCCCCAGCATTTT	CAWSRTGTPQHF
-	-	TRBV6-5	TRBJ1-1	TGTGCCAGCAGTGAAAGGGTCAACACTGAAGCTTTCTTT	CASSERVNTEAFF
TRBD2	-	TRBV10-2	TRBJ2-3	TGCGCCAGCAACCCTAGCGGGGGTCTCCGCACAGATACGCAGTATTTT	CASNPSGGLRTDTQYF
-	-	TRBV10-2	TRBJ1-5	TGCGCCAGCAGTGAGTTGGGGGGTCCAAATCAGCCCCAGCATTTT	CASSELGGPNQPQHF
-	-	TRBV9	TRBJ1-2	TGTGCCAGCAGCGTCCTTTGGGGCGGGAATAACTATGGCTACACCTTC	CASSVLWGGNNYGYTF
TRBD1	-	TRBV5-5	TRBJ2-5	TGTGCCAGCAGCTTGGAAGGACAGGGAGGTGGAGAGACCCAGTACTTC	CASSLEGQGGGETQYF
-	-	TRBV30	TRBJ2-7	TGTGCCTGCGCGGGACTGAACTCCTACGAGCAGTACTTC	CACAGLNSYEQYF
-	-	TRBV6-5	TRBJ2-5	TGTGCCAGCAGCCCCATAGCGAACCCCCGAGAGACCCAGTACTTC	CASSPIANPRETQYF
-	-	TRBV6-5	TRBJ2-7	TGTGCCAGCAAAAGGGGCCGAAGCTCCTACGAGCAGTACTTC	CASKRGRSSYEQYF
-	-	TRBV19	TRBJ1-5	TGTGCCAGTAGTATAGATCCCCACGGCAATCAGCCCCAGCATTTT	CASSIDPHGNQPQHF
-	-	TRBV5-4	TRBJ1-4	TGTGCCAGCAGTAGCCGACTCGACGAAAAACTGTTTTTT	CASSSRLDEKLFF
-	once	TRBV4-2	TRBJ2-7	TGTGCCAGCAGCCAAGACTTAGTAGCTGGCGAGCAGTACTTC	CASSQDLVAGEQYF
TRBD1	-	TRBV30	TRBJ1-6	TGTGCCTGGAGTGGGCTGCAGGGGGGCTATTCACCCCTCCACTTT	CAWSGLQGGYSPLHF
TRBD2	-	TRBV6-1	TRBJ2-3	TGTGCCAGCAGTGAAGCTAGCGGGGGTGTAGATACGCAGTATTTT	CASSEASGGVDTQYF
-	-	TRBV6-1	TRBJ1-5	TGTGCCAGCATTCAATCGGGGCCCCACAATCAGCCCCAGCATTTT	CASIQSGPHNQPQHF
TRBD2	-	TRBV27	TRBJ2-1	TGTGCCAGCAGTCCCGATAGACTAGCGGGAGGGGGGTCCTACAATGAGCAGTTCTTC	CASSPDRLAGGGSYNEQFF
-	-	TRBV5-8	TRBJ1-2	TGTGCCAGCAGTCCTCGGAACACAGGACCTTACGGCTACACCTTC	CASSPRNTGPYGYTF
-	-	TRBV9	TRBJ2-1	TGTGCCAGCAGCCCCCTGGCGGGGAACTACAATGAGCAGTTCTTC	CASSPLAGNYNEQFF
-	-	TRBV5-5	TRBJ2-2	TGTGCCAGCAGCTTCGGGGGCCGGTACACCGGGGAGCTGTTTTTT	CASSFGGRYTGELFF
TRBD1	medium-sized	TRBV28	TRBJ2-6	TGTGCCAGCAGGGGACAGGGTTGGTCTGGGGCCAACGTCCTGACTTTC	CASRGQGWSGANVLTF
-	-	TRBV6-1	TRBJ2-7	TGTGCCAGCAGTGAGGGCCTCGAGCAGTACTTC	CASSEGLEQYF
TRBD1	-	TRBV6-1	TRBJ2-7	TGTGCCAGCGAGGACAGGCGTAGCTACGAGCAGTACTTC	CASEDRRSYEQYF
-	few	TRBV5-4	TRBJ2-7	TGTGCCAGCAGGACGGCGGGGCTCGAAGAGCAGTACTTC	CASRTAGLEEQYF
-	-	TRBV23-1	TRBJ2-1	TGCGCCAGCAGTCAATCCGATTGGGTCTGCTCCTACAATGAGCAGTTCTTC	CASSQSDWVCSYNEQFF